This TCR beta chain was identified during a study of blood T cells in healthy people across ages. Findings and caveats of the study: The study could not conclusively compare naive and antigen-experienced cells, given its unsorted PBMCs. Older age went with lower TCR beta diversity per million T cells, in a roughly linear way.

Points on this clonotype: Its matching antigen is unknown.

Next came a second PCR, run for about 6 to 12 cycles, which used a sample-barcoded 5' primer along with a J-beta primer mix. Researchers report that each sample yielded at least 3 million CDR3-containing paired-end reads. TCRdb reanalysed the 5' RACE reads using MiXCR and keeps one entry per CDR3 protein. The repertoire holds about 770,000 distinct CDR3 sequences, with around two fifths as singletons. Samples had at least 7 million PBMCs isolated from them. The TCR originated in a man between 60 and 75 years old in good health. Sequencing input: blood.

The CDR3 here is CASSLGGGSLLETQYF. CDR3 DNA sequence: TGCGCCAGCAGCTTGGGCGGGGGCTCTTTACTAGAGACCCAGTACTTC. The rearrangement links TRBV5-1 to TRBJ2-5; D may be TRBD2 (7 bases). Trimming cost V 0 bases and J 4 bases, with 16 bases left between them. The germline CDR1 and CDR2 sequences are SGHRS and YFSETQ. The CDR3 length is 16 residues.